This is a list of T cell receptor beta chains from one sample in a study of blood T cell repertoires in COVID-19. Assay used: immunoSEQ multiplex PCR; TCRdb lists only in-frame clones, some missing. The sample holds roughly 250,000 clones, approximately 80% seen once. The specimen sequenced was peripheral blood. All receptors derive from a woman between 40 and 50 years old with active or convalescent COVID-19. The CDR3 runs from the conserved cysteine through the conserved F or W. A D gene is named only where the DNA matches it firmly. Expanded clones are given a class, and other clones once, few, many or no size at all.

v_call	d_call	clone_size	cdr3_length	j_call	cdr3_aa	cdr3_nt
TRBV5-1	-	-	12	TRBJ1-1	CASSSQNTEAFF	TGCGCCAGCAGTAGTCAGAACACTGAAGCTTTCTTT
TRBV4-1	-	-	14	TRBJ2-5	CASSQAGRAETQYF	TGCGCCAGCAGCCAAGCGGGGAGAGCAGAGACCCAGTACTTC
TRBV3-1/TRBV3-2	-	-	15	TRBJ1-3	CASSQQVTSGNTIYF	TGTGCCAGCAGCCAACAGGTTACCTCTGGAAACACCATATATTTT
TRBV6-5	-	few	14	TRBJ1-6	CASGTLGQSSPLHF	TGTGCCAGTGGTACCCTAGGACAGAGTTCACCCCTCCACTTT
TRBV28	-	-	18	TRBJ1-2	CASSPLSSPGVTLYGYTF	TGTGCCAGCAGTCCCCTTTCCTCCCCCGGCGTGACACTCTATGGCTACACCTTC
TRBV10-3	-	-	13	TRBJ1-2	CAISEDSNYGYTF	TGTGCCATCAGTGAGGACAGTAACTATGGCTACACCTTC
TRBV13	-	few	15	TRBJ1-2	CASSLGHQVNYGYTF	TGTGCCAGCAGCTTAGGACACCAGGTTAACTATGGCTACACCTTC
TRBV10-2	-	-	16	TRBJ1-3	CASSELAVGVGNTIYF	TGCGCCAGCAGTGAGCTTGCCGTCGGGGTAGGAAACACCATATATTTT
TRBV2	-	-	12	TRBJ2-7	CASSSLGAQQYF	TGTGCCAGCAGTTCCCTGGGGGCGCAGCAGTACTTC
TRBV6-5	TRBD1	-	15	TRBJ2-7	CASSPTGGKLYEQYF	TGTGCCAGCAGCCCGACAGGGGGAAAACTTTACGAGCAGTACTTC
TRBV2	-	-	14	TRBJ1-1	CASSVAGRQPGAFF	TGTGCCAGCAGTGTCGCAGGGCGTCAACCGGGAGCTTTCTTT
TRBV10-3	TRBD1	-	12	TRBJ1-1	CAIRGTDPEAFF	TGTGCCATCAGGGGGACAGATCCTGAAGCTTTCTTT
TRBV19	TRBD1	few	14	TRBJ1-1	CASRRDRLNTEAFF	TGTGCCAGTAGGAGGGACAGGCTGAACACTGAAGCTTTCTTT
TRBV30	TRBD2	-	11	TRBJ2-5	CAWSVGGAQYF	TGTGCCTGGAGTGTGGGAGGGGCCCAGTACTTC
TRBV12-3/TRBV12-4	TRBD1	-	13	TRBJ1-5	CASTHRGDQPQHF	TGTGCCAGCACCCACAGGGGCGATCAGCCCCAGCATTTT